A selection of T cell receptor beta chains follows, all from one sample in a study of regulatory T cells in long-lasting Graves disease. TCRdb reprocessed the multiplex PCR reads via MiXCR and lists one record per CDR3 protein. The data hold roughly 530,000 distinct CDR3 sequences, with about 16% observed a single time. These data were also reused for a study on T cells in Graves' hyperthyroidism and ophthalmopathy.

The sequencing used peripheral blood mononuclear cells (PBMCs), collected at new diagnosis, from a patient treated with antithyroid drugs. Receptors were obtained from a woman aged 35 to 59 with Graves disease. CDR3s include the opening cysteine and the closing phenylalanine or tryptophan. Fields, in order: J gene, V gene, clone size, D gene, CDR3 DNA, CDR3 protein. A D gene is named only where the DNA matches it firmly. Clone sizes are given selectively: once, few, many, or a class where the clone is expanded.

TRBJ1-5,TRBV12-3/TRBV12-4,many,-,TGTGCCAGCAGATCATTAAGCAATCAGCCCCAGCATTTT,CASRSLSNQPQHF
TRBJ2-2,TRBV3-1,-,-,TGTGCCAGCAGCCAACCAGGGCGTATCGGGGAGCTGTTTTTT,CASSQPGRIGELFF
TRBJ1-5,TRBV30,many,-,TGTGCCTGGAGTCCCCGGGGGTCAAATCAGCCCCAGCATTTT,CAWSPRGSNQPQHF
TRBJ1-5,TRBV5-5,-,-,TGTGCCAGCAGCTTGGGGCAGGCTGGTTTCAATCAGCCCCAGCATTTT,CASSLGQAGFNQPQHF
TRBJ2-3,TRBV11-2,few,-,TGTGCCAGCAGTTCCGGGGGTGGGTCGGGGATTAGCACAGATACGCAGTATTTT,CASSSGGGSGISTDTQYF
TRBJ1-5,TRBV19,-,-,TGTGCCAGTAGTGCCGCGGATCAGCCCCAGCATTTT,CASSAADQPQHF
TRBJ2-3,TRBV2,many,TRBD2,TGTGCCAGCAGTCTTCTAGCGGGGGGCTCTAGCACAGATACGCAGTATTTT,CASSLLAGGSSTDTQYF
TRBJ2-7,TRBV10-3,many,-,TGTGCCATCAGTGAGTCATGGGAGCAGTACTTC,CAISESWEQYF
TRBJ1-1,TRBV6-5,many,-,TGTGCCAGCAGTTACCCCGACAGAAGCACTGAAGCTTTCTTT,CASSYPDRSTEAFF
TRBJ1-4,TRBV20-1,many,-,TGCAGTGCTGGGGGGAGGGATCAAAAACTGTTTTTT,CSAGGRDQKLFF
TRBJ1-1,TRBV27,once,-,TGTGCCAGCAGTATCCTCGGAGCGTCCTCTGAAGCTTTCTTT,CASSILGASSEAFF
TRBJ2-5,TRBV18,-,TRBD2,TGTGCCAGCTCACTCCACCCTAGCGGGGTTGAGACCCAGTACTTC,CASSLHPSGVETQYF
TRBJ2-3,TRBV6-2/TRBV6-3,few,-,TGTGCCAGCAGTGATGTGCGGGTTCGGCCAGATACGCAGTATTTT,CASSDVRVRPDTQYF
TRBJ1-3,TRBV2,many,-,TGTGCCAGCAGTGCCAGGCAGGGAGGAAACACCATATATTTT,CASSARQGGNTIYF
TRBJ2-1,TRBV7-2,many,TRBD2,TGTGCCAGCAGCTGGCACGGGCGGGGGGGCTCCAATGAGCAGTTCTTC,CASSWHGRGGSNEQFF
TRBJ1-1,TRBV15,-,-,TGTGCCACCAGCAGAGAAGGGTTGAACACTGAAGCTTTCTTT,CATSREGLNTEAFF
TRBJ1-6,TRBV28,-,-,TGTGCCTACAAAAGCAGTCTTGATTCACCCCTCCACTTT,CAYKSSLDSPLHF
TRBJ2-1,TRBV5-1,few,TRBD1,TGCGCCAGCAGCTCCCCAGGGGGCTCCTACAATGAGCAGTTCTTC,CASSSPGGSYNEQFF
TRBJ2-7,TRBV6-1,many,-,TGTGCCAGCAGCGAGGGGCCGGCGGGCTACGAGCAGTACTTC,CASSEGPAGYEQYF
TRBJ1-6,TRBV5-1,-,-,TGCGCCAGCAGCACCACAGGAGTTTATAATTCACCCCTCCACTTT,CASSTTGVYNSPLHF
TRBJ2-7,TRBV7-8,many,-,TGTGCCAGCAGCTTAGGGGGACGGGACGAGCAGTACTTC,CASSLGGRDEQYF
TRBJ1-1,TRBV18,many,-,TGTGCCAGCTCACCCCCAGGGGTTTACACTGAAGCTTTCTTT,CASSPPGVYTEAFF
TRBJ1-2,TRBV4-1,-,TRBD1,TGCGCCAGCAGCCAAGAATGGGGAGGGACAGCGAACTATGGCTACACCTTC,CASSQEWGGTANYGYTF
TRBJ2-7,TRBV11-3,many,TRBD1,TGTGCCAGCAGCCGGGACAGGTCCACCTACGAGCAGTACTTC,CASSRDRSTYEQYF
TRBJ1-2,TRBV7-8,many,-,TGTGCCAGCACCCTAGAGGACTACTATGGCTACACCTTC,CASTLEDYYGYTF
TRBJ1-2,TRBV4-1,-,TRBD1,TGCGCCAGCAGCCATGGGACAGGGGTTACGGATGGCTACACCTTC,CASSHGTGVTDGYTF
TRBJ2-7,TRBV11-2,many,-,TGTGCCAGCAGCTTAGCTCTACGGACCCGCTACGAGCAGTACTTC,CASSLALRTRYEQYF
TRBJ1-1,TRBV12-3/TRBV12-4,many,-,TGTGCCAGCAGTTCGGGGGAGCGGGAATATATGAACACTGAAGCTTTCTTT,CASSSGEREYMNTEAFF
TRBJ1-2,TRBV6-5,-,-,TGTGCCAGCAGTTACTCGAGCGGGTTCGGAGGGGCCAGGGGCCCCTATGGCTACACCTTC,CASSYSSGFGGARGPYGYTF
TRBJ2-2,TRBV7-9,many,TRBD1,TGTGCCAGCAGCGCCACGGGACAGGGCGGCTTTTGGGAGCTGTTTTTT,CASSATGQGGFWELFF
TRBJ1-5,TRBV6-2/TRBV6-3,-,-,TGTGCCAGCAGTTACTCCGGACTGACACGGAACGATCAGCCCCAGCATTTT,CASSYSGLTRNDQPQHF
TRBJ1-6,TRBV6-1,-,-,TGTGCCAGCAGTGAATATCCTGCGACAGACTTCTATAATTCACCCCTCCACTTT,CASSEYPATDFYNSPLHF
TRBJ2-5,TRBV5-1,many,-,TGCGCCAGCAGCTTGGAGCCGATGGGAGAGACCCAGTACTTC,CASSLEPMGETQYF
TRBJ2-7,TRBV4-1,-,-,TGCGCCAGCAGCCAAGTAGAGGGGTCCTACGAGCAGTACTTC,CASSQVEGSYEQYF
TRBJ1-1,TRBV28,-,TRBD1,TGTGCCGGCAGTCTGACAGGGGCGGGGGCTTTCTTT,CAGSLTGAGAFF